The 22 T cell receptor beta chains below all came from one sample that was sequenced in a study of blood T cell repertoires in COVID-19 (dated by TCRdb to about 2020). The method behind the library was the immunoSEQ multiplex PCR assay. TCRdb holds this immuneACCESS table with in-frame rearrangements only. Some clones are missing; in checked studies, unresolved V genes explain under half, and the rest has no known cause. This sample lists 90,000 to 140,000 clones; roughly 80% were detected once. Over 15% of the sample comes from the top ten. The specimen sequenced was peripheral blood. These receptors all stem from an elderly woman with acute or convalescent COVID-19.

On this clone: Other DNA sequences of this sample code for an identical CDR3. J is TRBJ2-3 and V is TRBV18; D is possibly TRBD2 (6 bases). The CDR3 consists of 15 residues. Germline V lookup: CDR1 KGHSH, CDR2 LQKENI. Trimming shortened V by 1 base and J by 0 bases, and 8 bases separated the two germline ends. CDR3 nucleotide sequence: TGTGCCAGCTCACCACTCGCGGGGAGCACAGATACGCAGTATTTT. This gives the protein CASSPLAGSTDTQYF. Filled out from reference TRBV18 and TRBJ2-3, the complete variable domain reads NAGVMQNPRHLVRRRGQEARLRCSPMKGHSHVYWYRQLPEEGLKFMVYLQKENIIDESGMPKERFSAEFPKEGPSILRIQQVVRGDSAAYFCASSPLAGSTDTQYFGPGTRLTVL.

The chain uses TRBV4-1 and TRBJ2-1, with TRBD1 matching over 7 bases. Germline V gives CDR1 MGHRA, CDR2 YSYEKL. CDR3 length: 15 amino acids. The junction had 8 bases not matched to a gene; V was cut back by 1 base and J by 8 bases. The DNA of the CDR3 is TGCGCCAGCAGCCAAGTTTCAGGGGGAATCTATGAGCAGTTCTTC. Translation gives CASSQVSGGIYEQFF.

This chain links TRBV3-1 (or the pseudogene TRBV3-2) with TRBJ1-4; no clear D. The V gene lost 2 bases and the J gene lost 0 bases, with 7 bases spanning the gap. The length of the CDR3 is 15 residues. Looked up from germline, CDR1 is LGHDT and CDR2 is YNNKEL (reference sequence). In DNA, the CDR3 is TGTGCCAGCAGCCAAATGCGGGCAACTAATGAAAAACTGTTTTTT. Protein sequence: CASSQMRATNEKLFF.

The DNA of the CDR3 is TGTGCCAGTAGTAGAAACCGGGACTTAACCGGGGAGCTGTTTTTT. This sequence encodes CASSRNRDLTGELFF. The chain links TRBV19 to TRBJ2-2; D perhaps matches TRBD2 (6 bases). Germline V gives CDR1 LNHDA, CDR2 SQIVND (reference sequence). Trimming shortened V by 4 bases and J by 5 bases, and 14 bases separated the two germline ends. The CDR3 loop spans 15 amino acids.

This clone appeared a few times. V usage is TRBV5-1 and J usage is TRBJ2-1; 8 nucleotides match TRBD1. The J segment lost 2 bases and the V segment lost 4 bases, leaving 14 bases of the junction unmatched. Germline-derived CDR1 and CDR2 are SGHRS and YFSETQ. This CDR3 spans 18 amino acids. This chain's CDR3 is CASSPNGRGLNPYNEQFF. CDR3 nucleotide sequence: TGCGCCAGCAGCCCCAACGGCAGGGGGCTCAACCCCTACAATGAGCAGTTCTTC.

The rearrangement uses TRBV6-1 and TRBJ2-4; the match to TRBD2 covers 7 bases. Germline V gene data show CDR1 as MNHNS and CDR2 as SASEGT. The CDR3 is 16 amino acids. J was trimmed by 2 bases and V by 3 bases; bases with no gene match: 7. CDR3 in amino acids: CASSERETFPKNIQYF. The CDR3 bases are TGTGCCAGCAGTGAGCGGGAGACATTCCCCAAAAACATTCAGTACTTC.

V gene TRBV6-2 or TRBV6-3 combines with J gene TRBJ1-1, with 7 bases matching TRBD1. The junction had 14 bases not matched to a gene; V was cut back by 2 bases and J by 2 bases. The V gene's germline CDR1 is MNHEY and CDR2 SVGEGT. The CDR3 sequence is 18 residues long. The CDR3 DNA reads TGTGCCAGCAGTTACCCCTTTCTGGACAGGTTGGACAACACTGAAGCTTTCTTT. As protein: CASSYPFLDRLDNTEAFF.

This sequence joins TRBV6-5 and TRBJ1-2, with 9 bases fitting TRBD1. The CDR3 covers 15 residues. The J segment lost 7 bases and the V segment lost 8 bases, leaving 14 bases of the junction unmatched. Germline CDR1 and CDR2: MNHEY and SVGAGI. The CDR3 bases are TGTGCCAGCTCCCGGAACAGCGGACAGGGGTCTGGCTACACCTTC. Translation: CASSRNSGQGSGYTF.

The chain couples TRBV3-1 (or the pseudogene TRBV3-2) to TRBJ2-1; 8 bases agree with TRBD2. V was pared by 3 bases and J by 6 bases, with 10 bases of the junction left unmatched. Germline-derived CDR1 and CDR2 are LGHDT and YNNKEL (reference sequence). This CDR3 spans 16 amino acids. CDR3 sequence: CASSQGKTSGINEQFF. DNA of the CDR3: TGTGCCAGCAGCCAGGGAAAAACTAGCGGCATCAATGAGCAGTTCTTC.

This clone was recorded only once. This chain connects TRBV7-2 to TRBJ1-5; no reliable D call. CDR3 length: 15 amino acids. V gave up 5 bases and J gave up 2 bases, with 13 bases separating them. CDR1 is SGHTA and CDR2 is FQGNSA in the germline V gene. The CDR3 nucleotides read TGTGCCAGCAGCCCTCCGGGCGGGGGCAATCAGCCCCAGCATTTT. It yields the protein CASSPPGGGNQPQHF.

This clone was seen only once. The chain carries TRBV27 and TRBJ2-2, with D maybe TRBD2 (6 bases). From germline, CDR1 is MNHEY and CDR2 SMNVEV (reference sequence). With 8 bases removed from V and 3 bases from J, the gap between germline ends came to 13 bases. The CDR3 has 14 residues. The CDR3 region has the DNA TGTGCCAGCCGGACACGGGGGTACACCGGGGAGCTGTTTTTT. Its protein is CASRTRGYTGELFF.

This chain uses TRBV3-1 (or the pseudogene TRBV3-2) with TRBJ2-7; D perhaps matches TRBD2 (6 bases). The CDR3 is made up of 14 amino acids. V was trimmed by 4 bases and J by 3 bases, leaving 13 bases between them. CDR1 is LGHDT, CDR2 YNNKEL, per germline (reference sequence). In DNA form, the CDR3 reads TGTGCCAGCAGCCCAGGCGGGGTTAACTACGAGCAGTACTTC. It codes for CASSPGGVNYEQYF.

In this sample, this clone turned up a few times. CDR3 loop: CASSRQYYEQYF. The CDR3 DNA reads as TGTGCCAGCTCAAGACAGTACTACGAGCAGTACTTC. The chain has TRBV18 and TRBJ2-7, with D possibly matching TRBD1 (5 bases). Germline assignment: CDR1 KGHSH and CDR2 LQKENI. The CDR3 has 12 amino acids. V was pared by 5 bases and J by 3 bases, with 8 bases between.

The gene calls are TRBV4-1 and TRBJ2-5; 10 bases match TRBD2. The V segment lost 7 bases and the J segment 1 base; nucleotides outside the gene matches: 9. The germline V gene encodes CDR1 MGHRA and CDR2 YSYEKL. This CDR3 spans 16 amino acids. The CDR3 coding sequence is TGCGCCAGCACCCTAAGAGCGGGAGGGATCCAAGAGACCCAGTACTTC. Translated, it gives CASTLRAGGIQETQYF.

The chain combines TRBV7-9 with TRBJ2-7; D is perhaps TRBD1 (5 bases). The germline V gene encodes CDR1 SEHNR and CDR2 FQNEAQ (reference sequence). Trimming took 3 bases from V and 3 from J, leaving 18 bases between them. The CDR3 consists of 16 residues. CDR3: CASSFGQGGAYYEQYF. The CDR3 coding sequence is TGTGCCAGCAGCTTTGGCCAGGGTGGGGCTTACTACGAGCAGTACTTC. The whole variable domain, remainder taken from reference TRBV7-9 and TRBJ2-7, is DTGVSQNPRHKITKRGQNVTFRCDPISEHNRLYWYRQTLGQGPEFLTYFQNEAQLEKSRLLSDRFSAERPKGSFSTLEIQRTEQGDSAMYLCASSFGQGGAYYEQYFGPGTRLTVT.

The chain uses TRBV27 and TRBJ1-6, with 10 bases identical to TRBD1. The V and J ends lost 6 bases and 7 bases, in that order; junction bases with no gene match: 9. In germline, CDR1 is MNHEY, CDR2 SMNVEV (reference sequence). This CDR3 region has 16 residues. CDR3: CASSRRTGGKNSPLHF. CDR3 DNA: TGTGCCAGCAGCCGAAGGACAGGGGGTAAAAATTCACCCCTCCACTTT.

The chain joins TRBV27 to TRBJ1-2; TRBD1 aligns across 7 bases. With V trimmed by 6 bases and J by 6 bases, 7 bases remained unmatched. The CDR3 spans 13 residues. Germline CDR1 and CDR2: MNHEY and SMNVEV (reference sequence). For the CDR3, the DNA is TGTGCCAGCAGGGAAGGGGGCGCGGATGGCTACACCTTC. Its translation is CASREGGADGYTF.

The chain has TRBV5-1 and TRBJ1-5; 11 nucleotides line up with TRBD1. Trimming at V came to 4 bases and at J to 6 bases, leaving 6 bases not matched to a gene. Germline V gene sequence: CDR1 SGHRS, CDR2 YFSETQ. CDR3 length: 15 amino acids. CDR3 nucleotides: TGCGCCAGCAGCACCGGGACAGGGGGAGGTCAGCCCCAGCATTTT. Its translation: CASSTGTGGGQPQHF. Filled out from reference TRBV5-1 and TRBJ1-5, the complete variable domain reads KAGVTQTPRYLIKTRGQQVTLSCSPISGHRSVSWYQQTPGQGLQFLFEYFSETQRNKGNFPGRFSGRQFSNSRSEMNVSTLELGDSALYLCASSTGTGGGQPQHFGDGTRLSIL.

CDR3 nucleotide sequence: TGTGCCAGCAGAGGGACAAAGGACTACACCTTC. Protein: CASRGTKDYTF. The chain recombines TRBV6-5 with TRBJ1-2; tentative D call: TRBD1 (6 bases). Trimming took off 6 bases at V and 10 bases at J, with 12 bases between the two ends. This CDR3 has 11 residues. Germline values: CDR1 MNHEY, CDR2 SVGAGI.

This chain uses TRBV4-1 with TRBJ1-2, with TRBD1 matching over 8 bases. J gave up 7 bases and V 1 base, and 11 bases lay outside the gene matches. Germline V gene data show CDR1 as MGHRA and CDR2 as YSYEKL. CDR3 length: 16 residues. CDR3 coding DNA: TGCGCCAGCAGCCAAGGTAGTTCCCAGGGGGCGCTTGGCTACACCTTC. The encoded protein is CASSQGSSQGALGYTF.

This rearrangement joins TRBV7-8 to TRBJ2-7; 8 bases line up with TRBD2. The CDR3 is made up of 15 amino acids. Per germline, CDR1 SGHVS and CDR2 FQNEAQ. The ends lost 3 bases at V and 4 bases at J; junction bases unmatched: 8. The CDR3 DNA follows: TGTGCCAGCAGCTTGCCGAGCGGGAGATTATACGAGCAGTACTTC. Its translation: CASSLPSGRLYEQYF.

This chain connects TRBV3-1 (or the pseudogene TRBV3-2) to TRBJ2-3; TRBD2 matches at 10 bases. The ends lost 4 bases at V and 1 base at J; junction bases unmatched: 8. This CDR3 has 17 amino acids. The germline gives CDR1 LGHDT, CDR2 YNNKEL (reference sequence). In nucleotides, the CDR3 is TGTGCCAGCAGCCCTCCTACTAGCGGGATACGCACAGATACGCAGTATTTT. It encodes CASSPPTSGIRTDTQYF.